These T cell receptor beta chains were read from a single sample in a study of blood T cell repertoires in COVID-19. This table comes from immunoSEQ multiplex PCR, and its TCRdb copy is limited to in-frame clones, with some not included. The data show fewer than 200,000 clones, with approximately 86% seen just once and around 4% held by the top ten. The sequencing sample was made of peripheral blood. The receptor set was obtained from a woman aged 60-70 years who had recovered from COVID-19. Each CDR3 is given with its conserved first and last residue. D genes are given only for firm matches. Clone size is given for some rows only: seen once, a few or many times, or a class if the clone is expanded.

J,size,V,D,CDR3,DNA
TRBJ1-1,-,TRBV11-2,-,CASSLGSGRGQGTEAFF,TGTGCCAGCAGCTTAGGATCGGGGCGGGGGCAGGGCACTGAAGCTTTCTTT
TRBJ2-5,-,TRBV28,-,CASRFGPLVILQVQETQYF,TGTGCCAGCAGGTTCGGTCCATTGGTGATACTCCAAGTCCAAGAGACCCAGTACTTC
TRBJ1-5,-,TRBV2,-,CASSGRIDGQPQHF,TGTGCCAGCAGTGGGCGTATCGACGGGCAGCCCCAGCATTTT
TRBJ2-1,-,TRBV4-3,-,CASSQDLAGEQEQFF,TGCGCCAGCAGCCAAGACCTAGCAGGGGAACAAGAGCAGTTCTTC
TRBJ2-5,once,TRBV4-1,TRBD1,CASSQEPGTGVTQYF,TGCGCCAGCAGCCAAGAACCCGGGACAGGGGTCACCCAGTACTTC
TRBJ2-1,-,TRBV7-7,TRBD2,CASSLGPRGGGSDEQFF,TGTGCTAGCAGCTTAGGACCACGGGGGGGCGGCTCGGATGAGCAGTTCTTC
TRBJ2-2,-,TRBV3-1/TRBV3-2,-,CASSQENRAGTGELFF,TGTGCCAGCAGCCAAGAAAACAGGGCTGGCACCGGGGAGCTGTTTTTT
TRBJ1-2,-,TRBV13,-,CASSLGSYGYTF,TGTGCCAGCAGCTTGGGCAGCTATGGCTACACCTTC
TRBJ1-1,-,TRBV7-6,-,CASSLALGANTEAFF,TGTGCCAGCAGCTTAGCGTTAGGGGCTAACACTGAAGCTTTCTTT
TRBJ2-5,-,TRBV3-1/TRBV3-2,TRBD1,CASSLGTGGGETQYF,TGTGCCAGCAGCCTGGGGACAGGGGGCGGAGAGACCCAGTACTTC
TRBJ2-1,-,TRBV4-3,TRBD2,CASSPVAGGYNEQFF,TGCGCCAGCAGCCCAGTAGCGGGGGGATACAATGAGCAGTTCTTC